This entry describes one TCR beta chain. V shed 7 bases and J shed 8 bases, with 24 bases lying between them. The CDR3 has 16 residues. Looked up from germline, CDR1 is MNHEY and CDR2 is SMNVEV (reference sequence). This specimen comes from a study of blood T cell repertoires in COVID-19. Turning to the study itself: Donors in the United States, Italy and Spain gave samples during acute or convalescent COVID-19.

Per the authors' pipeline: From reference gene primer amplification, estimates of nucleated cell counts were derived. Only in-frame clones appear in the TCRdb table, and some are missing; sequencing was by immunoSEQ multiplex PCR. V, J and clone size are taken as reported in that table, and D and trimming were inferred from the DNA itself. Found here are hundreds of thousands of clones, 65% to 90% of them singletons; the top ten hold approximately 5%. The Seattle patients, enrolled during active infection, were followed longitudinally. Material for sequencing was peripheral blood. This TCR derives from a man aged 45 to 65 with COVID-19, enrolled during active disease. The chain carries TRBV27 and TRBJ2-1; D is possibly TRBD2 (7 bases). The CDR3 bases are TGTGCCAGCACCCTAGACCATAGGGGGGGCAAGGATGAGCAGTTCTTC. It translates to CASTLDHRGGKDEQFF.